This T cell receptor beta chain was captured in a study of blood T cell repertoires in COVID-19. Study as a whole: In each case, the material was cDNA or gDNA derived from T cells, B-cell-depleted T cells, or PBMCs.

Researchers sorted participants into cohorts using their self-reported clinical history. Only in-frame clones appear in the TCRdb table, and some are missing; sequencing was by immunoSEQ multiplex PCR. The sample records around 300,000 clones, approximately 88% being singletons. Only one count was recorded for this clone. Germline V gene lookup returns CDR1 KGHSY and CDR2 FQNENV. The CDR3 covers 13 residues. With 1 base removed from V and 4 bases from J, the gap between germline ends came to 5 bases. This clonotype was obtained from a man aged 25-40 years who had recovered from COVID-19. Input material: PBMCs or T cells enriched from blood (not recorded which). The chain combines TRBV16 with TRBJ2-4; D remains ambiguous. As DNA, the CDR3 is TGTGCCAGCAGCCAATGGAGAAAAAACATTCAGTACTTC. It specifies CASSQWRKNIQYF.